Below, 2 T cell receptor beta chains from the same sample are listed, as sequenced in a study of ipilimumab plus nivolumab after autologous stem cell transplantation. Profiling relied on immunoSEQ multiplex PCR, and the TCRdb table lists in-frame clones only, not all of them. The data contain approximately 5,000 clones, roughly 79% of them seen just once; the ten biggest clones take up over 15%. This specimen consisted of PBMCs, obtained in a trial of ipilimumab plus nivolumab as post-transplant consolidation. The receptor source for this set is a male donor with multiple myeloma.

Turning to this clone: Since a far larger clone is one base different, this is likely a read error. J is TRBJ2-1 and V is TRBV7-9; D gene unclear. The CDR3 extends over 12 amino acids. CDR1 and CDR2 from the germline V gene are SEHNR and FQNEAQ (reference sequence). V was trimmed by 3 bases and J by 6 bases, leaving 6 bases between them. The CDR3 DNA is TGTGCCAGCAGCTTGCGCGGCAATGAGCAGTTCTTC. This codes for CASSLRGNEQFF. The full variable domain, its missing parts supplied by reference TRBV7-9 and TRBJ2-1, is DTGVSQNPRHKITKRGQNVTFRCDPISEHNRLYWYRQTLGQGPEFLTYFQNEAQLEKSRLLSDRFSAERPKGSFSTLEIQRTEQGDSAMYLCASSLRGNEQFFGPGTRLTVL.

The V call is TRBV30, the J call TRBJ1-3; TRBD1 might be the D (6 bases). Trimming took off 1 base at V and 8 bases at J, with 27 bases between the two ends. CDR1 is GTSNPN, CDR2 SVGIG, per germline (reference sequence). The CDR3 contains 18 residues. As DNA, the CDR3 is TGTGCCTGGAGTGCTTTTACACAGGGCTTCTTGGTTTCAGACACCATATATTTT. The encoded protein is CAWSAFTQGFLVSDTIYF.